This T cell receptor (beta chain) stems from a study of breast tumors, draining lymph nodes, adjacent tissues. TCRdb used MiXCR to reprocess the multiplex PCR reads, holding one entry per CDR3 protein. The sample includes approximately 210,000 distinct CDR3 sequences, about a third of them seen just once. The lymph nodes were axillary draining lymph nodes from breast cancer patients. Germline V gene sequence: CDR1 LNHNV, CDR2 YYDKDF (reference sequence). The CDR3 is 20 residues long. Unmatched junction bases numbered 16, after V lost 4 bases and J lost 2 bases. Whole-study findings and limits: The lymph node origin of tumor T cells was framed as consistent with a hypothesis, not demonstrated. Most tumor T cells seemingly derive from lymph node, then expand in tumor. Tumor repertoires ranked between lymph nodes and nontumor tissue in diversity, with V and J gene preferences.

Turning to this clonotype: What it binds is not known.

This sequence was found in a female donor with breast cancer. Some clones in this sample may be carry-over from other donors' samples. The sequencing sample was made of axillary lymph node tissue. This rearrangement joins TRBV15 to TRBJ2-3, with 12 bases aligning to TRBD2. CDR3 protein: CATSNSVLAGGRGFTDTQYF. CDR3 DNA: TGTGCCACCAGCAACTCGGTGCTAGCGGGGGGGAGGGGGTTCACAGATACGCAGTATTTT.